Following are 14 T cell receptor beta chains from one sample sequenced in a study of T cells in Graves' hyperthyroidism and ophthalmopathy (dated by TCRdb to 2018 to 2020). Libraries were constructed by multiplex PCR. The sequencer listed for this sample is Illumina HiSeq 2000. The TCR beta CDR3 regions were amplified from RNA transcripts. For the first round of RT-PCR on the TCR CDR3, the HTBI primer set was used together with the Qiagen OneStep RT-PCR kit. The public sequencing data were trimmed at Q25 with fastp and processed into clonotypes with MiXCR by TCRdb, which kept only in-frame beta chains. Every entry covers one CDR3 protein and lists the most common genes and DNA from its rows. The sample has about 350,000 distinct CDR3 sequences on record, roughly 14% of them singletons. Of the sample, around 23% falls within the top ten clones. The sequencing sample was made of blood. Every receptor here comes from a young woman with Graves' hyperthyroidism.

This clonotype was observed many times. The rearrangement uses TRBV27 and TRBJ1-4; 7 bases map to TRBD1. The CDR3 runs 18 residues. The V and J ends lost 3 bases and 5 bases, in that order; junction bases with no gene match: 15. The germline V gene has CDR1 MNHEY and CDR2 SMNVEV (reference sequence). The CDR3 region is CASSFNRDRYKKNEKLFF. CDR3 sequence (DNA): TGTGCCAGCAGTTTTAATCGGGACAGATACAAAAAGAATGAAAAACTGTTTTTT.

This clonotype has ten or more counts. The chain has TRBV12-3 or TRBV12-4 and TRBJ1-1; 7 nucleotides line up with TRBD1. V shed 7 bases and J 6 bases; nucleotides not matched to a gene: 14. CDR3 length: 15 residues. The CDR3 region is CASTPPATGSPEAFF. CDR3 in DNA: TGTGCCAGCACCCCCCCCGCGACAGGGAGTCCTGAAGCTTTCTTT.

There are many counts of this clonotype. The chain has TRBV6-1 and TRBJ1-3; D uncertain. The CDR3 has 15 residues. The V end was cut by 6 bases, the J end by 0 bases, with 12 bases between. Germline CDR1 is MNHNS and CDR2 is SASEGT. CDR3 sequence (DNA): TGTGCCAGCAGCAACTTCGGCTCCTCTGGAAACACCATATATTTT. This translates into CASSNFGSSGNTIYF.

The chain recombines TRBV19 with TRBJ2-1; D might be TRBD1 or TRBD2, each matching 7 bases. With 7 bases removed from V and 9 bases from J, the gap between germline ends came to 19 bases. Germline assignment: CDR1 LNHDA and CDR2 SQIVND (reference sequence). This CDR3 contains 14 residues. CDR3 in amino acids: CASNPLPRGGEQFF. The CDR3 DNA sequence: TGTGCCAGTAATCCCCTACCCAGGGGGGGTGAGCAGTTCTTC.

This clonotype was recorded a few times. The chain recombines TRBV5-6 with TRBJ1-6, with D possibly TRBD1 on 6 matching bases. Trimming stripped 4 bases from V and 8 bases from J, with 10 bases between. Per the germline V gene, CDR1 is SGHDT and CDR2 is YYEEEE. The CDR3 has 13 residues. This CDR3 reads CASSPRQDSPLHF. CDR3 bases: TGTGCCAGCAGCCCCCGACAGGATTCACCCCTCCACTTT. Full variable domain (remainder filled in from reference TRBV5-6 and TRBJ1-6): DAGVTQSPTHLIKTRGQQVTLRCSPKSGHDTVSWYQQALGQGPQFIFQYYEEEERQRGNFPDRFSGHQFPNYSSELNVNALLLGDSALYLCASSPRQDSPLHFGNGTRLTVT.

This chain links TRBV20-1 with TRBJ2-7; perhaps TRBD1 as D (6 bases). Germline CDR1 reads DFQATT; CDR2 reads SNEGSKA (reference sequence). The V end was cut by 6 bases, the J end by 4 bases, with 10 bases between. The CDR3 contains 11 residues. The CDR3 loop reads CSAARGYEQYF. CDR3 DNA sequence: TGCAGTGCAGCAAGGGGGTACGAGCAGTACTTC.

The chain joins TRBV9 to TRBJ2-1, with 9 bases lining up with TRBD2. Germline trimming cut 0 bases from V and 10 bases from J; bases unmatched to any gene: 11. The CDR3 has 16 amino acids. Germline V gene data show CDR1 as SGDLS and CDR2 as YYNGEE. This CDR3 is CASSVEPSGALSEQFF. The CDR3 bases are TGTGCCAGCAGCGTAGAACCTAGCGGGGCCCTCTCGGAGCAGTTCTTC. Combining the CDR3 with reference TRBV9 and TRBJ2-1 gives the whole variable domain DSGVTQTPKHLITATGQRVTLRCSPRSGDLSVYWYQQSLDQGLQFLIQYYNGEERAKGNILERFSAQQFPDLHSELNLSSLELGDSALYFCASSVEPSGALSEQFFGPGTRLTVL.

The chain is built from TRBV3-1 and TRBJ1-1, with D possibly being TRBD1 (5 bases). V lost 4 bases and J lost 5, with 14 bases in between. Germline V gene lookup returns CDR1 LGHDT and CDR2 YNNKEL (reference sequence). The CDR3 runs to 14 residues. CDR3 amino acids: CASSPRQGETEAFF. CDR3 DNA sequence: TGTGCCAGCAGCCCAAGGCAGGGCGAGACTGAAGCTTTCTTT.

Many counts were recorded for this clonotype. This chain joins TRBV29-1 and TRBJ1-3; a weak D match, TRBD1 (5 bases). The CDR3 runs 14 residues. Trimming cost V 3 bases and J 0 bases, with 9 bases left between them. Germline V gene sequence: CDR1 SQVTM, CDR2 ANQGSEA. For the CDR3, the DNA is TGCAGCGTTGACAGGGCCTACTCTGGAAACACCATATATTTT. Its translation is CSVDRAYSGNTIYF.

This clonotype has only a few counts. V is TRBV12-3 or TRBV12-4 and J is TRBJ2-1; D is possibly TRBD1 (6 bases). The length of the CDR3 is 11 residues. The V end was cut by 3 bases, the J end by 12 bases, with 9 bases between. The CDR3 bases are TGTGCCAGCAGTTTCCGACAGGTGCAGTTCTTC. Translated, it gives CASSFRQVQFF.

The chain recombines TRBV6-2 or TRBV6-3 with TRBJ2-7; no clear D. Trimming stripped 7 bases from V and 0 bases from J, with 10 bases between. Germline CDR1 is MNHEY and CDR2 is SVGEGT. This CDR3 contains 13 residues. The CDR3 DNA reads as TGTGCCAGCATCTCTACTGCCTCCTACGAGCAGTACTTC. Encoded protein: CASISTASYEQYF.

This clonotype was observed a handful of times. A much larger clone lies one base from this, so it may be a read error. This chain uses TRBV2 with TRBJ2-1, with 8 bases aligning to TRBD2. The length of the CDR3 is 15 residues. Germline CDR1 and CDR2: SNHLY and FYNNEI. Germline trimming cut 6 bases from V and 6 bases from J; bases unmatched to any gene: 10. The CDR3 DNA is TGTGCCAGCAGCCAGGCGGGACTAGTCTTCAATGAGCAGTTCTTC. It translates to CASSQAGLVFNEQFF.

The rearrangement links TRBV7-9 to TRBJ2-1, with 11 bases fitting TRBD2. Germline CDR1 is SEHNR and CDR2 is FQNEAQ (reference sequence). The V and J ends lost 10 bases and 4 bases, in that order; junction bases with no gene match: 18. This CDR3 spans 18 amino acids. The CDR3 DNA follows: TGTGCCACCACGGGGAAAAGAAGGGGGACTAGCGGATACAATGAGCAGTTCTTC. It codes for CATTGKRRGTSGYNEQFF.

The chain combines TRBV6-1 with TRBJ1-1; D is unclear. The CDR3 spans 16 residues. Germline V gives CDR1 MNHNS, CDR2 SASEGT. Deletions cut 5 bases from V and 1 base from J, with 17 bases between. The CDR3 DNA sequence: TGTGCCAGCAGTCTAAAGCTCACCTACAGGAACACTGAAGCTTTCTTT. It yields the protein CASSLKLTYRNTEAFF.